Reported below is one TCR beta chain. Antigen specificity is unknown. The entry originates in a study of post-analysis software for immune sequencing data. Findings and limits, study-wide: Normalized Chao1 diversity was significantly reduced in patients versus controls. In patients, about five TRBV segments were more frequent than in controls, with TRBV5-6, TRBV5-1 and TRBV20-1 among them.

Unique molecular identifiers were carried by the TCR beta cDNA libraries. TCRdb used MiXCR to reprocess the PCR reads, holding one entry per CDR3 protein. The data show approximately 360,000 distinct CDR3 sequences, roughly 36% seen once. V shed 4 bases and J shed 7 bases, with 16 bases lying between them. The length of the CDR3 is 14 residues. Germline values: CDR1 MGHRA, CDR2 YSYEKL. This receptor was taken from a girl aged 10-17 years with multiple sclerosis. Sequenced input: blood. The chain couples TRBV4-1 to TRBJ1-2; TRBD1 might be the D (5 bases). The CDR3 nucleotides read TGCGCCAGCAGCCGGATACCCAGGGAAGTTGGCTACACCTTC. Encoded protein: CASSRIPREVGYTF.